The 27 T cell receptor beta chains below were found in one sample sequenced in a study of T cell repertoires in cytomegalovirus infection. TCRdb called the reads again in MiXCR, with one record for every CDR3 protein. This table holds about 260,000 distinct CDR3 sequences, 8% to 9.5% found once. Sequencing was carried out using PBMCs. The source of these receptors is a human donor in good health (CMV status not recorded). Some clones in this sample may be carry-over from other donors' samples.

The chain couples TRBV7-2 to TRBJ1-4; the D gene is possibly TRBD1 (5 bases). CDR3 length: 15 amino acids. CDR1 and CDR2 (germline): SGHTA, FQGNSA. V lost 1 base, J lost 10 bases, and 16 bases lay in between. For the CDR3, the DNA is TGTGCCAGCAGCTTAGGCAGGGTGGGGGGTGGAAAACTGTTTTTT. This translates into CASSLGRVGGGKLFF.

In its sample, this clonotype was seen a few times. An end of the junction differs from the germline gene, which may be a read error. CDR3 residues: CASSGSSIRYF. DNA for the CDR3: TGTGCCAGCAGTGGTAGTAGCATTCGGTACTTC. The V gene is TRBV25-1, the J gene TRBJ2-4, with unresolved D. Germline CDR1 and CDR2: MGHDK and SYGVNS. The CDR3 is 11 amino acids.

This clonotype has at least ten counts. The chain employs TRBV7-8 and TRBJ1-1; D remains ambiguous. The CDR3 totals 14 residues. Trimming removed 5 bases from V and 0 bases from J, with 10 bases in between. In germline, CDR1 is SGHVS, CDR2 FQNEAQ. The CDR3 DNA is TGTGCCAGCAGCGCAAGGTGGTTGAACACTGAAGCTTTCTTT. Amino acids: CASSARWLNTEAFF.

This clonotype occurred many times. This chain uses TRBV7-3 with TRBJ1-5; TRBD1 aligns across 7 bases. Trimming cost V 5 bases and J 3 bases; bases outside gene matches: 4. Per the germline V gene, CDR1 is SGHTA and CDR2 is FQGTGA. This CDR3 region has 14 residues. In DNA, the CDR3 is TGTGCCAGCAGCCGGGGACAGCTCAATCAGCCCCAGCATTTT. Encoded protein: CASSRGQLNQPQHF.

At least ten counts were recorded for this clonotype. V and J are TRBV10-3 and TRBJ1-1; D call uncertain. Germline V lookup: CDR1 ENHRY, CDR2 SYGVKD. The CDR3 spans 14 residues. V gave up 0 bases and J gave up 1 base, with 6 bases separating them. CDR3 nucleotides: TGTGCCATCAGTGAGTCGGGAGGGAACACTGAAGCTTTCTTT. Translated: CAISESGGNTEAFF.

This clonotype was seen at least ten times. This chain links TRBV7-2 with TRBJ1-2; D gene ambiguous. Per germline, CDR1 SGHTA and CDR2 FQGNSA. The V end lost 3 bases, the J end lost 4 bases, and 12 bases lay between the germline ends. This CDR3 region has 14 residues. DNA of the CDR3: TGTGCCAGCAGCTTTTTGCAGGTGGGCTATGGCTACACCTTC. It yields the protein CASSFLQVGYGYTF.

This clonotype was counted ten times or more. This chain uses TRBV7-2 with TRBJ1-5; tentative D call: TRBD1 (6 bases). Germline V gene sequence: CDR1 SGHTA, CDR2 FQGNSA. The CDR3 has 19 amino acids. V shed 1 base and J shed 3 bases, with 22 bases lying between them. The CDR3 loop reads CASSLDPPSTGILNQPQHF. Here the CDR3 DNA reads TGTGCCAGCAGCTTAGACCCCCCCTCTACAGGGATACTCAATCAGCCCCAGCATTTT.

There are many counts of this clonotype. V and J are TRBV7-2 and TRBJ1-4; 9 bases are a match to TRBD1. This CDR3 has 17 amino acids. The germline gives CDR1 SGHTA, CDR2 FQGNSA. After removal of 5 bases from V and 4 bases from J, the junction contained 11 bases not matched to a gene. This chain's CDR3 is CASSRSGTGMGNEKLFF. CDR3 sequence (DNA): TGTGCCAGCAGCAGAAGTGGGACAGGGATGGGTAATGAAAAACTGTTTTTT.

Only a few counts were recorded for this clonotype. The CDR3 reads CSASSGGVDTQYF. CDR3 in DNA: TGCAGTGCCAGTAGCGGGGGCGTAGATACGCAGTATTTT. The chain joins TRBV20-1 to TRBJ2-3; the match to TRBD2 covers 9 bases. The CDR3 extends over 13 amino acids. The V segment lost 6 bases and the J segment 5 bases; nucleotides outside the gene matches: 6. Germline lookup yields CDR1 DFQATT and CDR2 SNEGSKA (reference sequence).

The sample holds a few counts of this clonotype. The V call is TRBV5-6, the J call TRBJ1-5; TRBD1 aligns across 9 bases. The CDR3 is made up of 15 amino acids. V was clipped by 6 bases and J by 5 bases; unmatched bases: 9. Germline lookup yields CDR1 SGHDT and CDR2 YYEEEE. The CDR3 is CASNSGTGKHQPQHF. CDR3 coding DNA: TGTGCCAGCAACTCCGGGACAGGGAAACATCAGCCCCAGCATTTT. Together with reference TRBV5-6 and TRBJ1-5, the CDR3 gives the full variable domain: DAGVTQSPTHLIKTRGQQVTLRCSPKSGHDTVSWYQQALGQGPQFIFQYYEEEERQRGNFPDRFSGHQFPNYSSELNVNALLLGDSALYLCASNSGTGKHQPQHFGDGTRLSIL.

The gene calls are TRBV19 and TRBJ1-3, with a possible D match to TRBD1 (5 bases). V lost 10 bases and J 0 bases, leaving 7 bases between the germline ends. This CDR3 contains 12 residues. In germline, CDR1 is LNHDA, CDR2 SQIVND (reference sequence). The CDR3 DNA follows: TGTGCCACAGGGTTCTCTGGAAACACCATATATTTT. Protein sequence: CATGFSGNTIYF.

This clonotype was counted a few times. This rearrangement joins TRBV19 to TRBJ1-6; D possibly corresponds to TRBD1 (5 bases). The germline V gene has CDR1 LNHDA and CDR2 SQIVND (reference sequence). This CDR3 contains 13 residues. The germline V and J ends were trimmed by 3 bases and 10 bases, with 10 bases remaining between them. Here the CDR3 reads CASSIEGLSPLHF. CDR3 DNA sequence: TGTGCCAGTAGTATCGAGGGGCTATCACCCCTCCACTTT. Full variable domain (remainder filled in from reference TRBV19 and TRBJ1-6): DGGITQSPKYLFRKEGQNVTLSCEQNLNHDAMYWYRQDPGQGLRLIYYSQIVNDFQKGDIAEGYSVSREKKESFPLTVTSAQKNPTAFYLCASSIEGLSPLHFGNGTRLTVT.

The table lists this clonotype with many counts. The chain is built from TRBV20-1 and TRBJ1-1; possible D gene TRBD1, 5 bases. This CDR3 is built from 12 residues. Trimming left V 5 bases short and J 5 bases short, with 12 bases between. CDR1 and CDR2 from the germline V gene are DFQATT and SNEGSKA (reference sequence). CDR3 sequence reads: CSARRVRTEAFF. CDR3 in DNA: TGCAGTGCTCGCAGGGTAAGGACTGAAGCTTTCTTT.

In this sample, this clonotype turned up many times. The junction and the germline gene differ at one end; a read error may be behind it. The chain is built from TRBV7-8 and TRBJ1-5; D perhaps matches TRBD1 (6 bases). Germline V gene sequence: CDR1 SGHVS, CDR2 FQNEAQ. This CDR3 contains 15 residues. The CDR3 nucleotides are TGTGCCAGCAGCCTAGCACAGGGAGCAAATCAGCCCCAGCATTTT. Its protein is CASSLAQGANQPQHF.

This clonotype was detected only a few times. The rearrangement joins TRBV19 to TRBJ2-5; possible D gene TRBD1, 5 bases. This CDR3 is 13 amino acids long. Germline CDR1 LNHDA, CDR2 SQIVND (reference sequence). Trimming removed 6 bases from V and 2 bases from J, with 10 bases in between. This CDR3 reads CASSITGQETQYF. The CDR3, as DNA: TGTGCCAGTAGCATAACAGGTCAAGAGACCCAGTACTTC.

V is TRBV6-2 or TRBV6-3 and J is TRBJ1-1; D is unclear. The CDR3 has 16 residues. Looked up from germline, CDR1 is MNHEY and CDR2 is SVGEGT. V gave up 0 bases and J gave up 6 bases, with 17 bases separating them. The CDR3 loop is CASSYSFWGRNAEAFF. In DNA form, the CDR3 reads TGTGCCAGCAGTTACTCCTTTTGGGGAAGAAACGCTGAAGCTTTCTTT.

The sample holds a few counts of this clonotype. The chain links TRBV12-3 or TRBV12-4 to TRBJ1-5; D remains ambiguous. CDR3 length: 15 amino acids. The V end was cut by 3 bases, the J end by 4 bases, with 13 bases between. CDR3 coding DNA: TGTGCCAGCAGTTTTAACGGTCGAGGAAATCAGCCCCAGCATTTT. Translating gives CASSFNGRGNQPQHF.

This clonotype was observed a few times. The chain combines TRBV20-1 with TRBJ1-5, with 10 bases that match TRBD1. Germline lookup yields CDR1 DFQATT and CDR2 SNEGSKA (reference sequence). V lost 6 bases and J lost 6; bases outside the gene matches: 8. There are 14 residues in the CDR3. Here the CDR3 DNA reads TGCAGTGCACCGGACAGGGGGTTTGGTCAGCCCCAGCATTTT. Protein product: CSAPDRGFGQPQHF.

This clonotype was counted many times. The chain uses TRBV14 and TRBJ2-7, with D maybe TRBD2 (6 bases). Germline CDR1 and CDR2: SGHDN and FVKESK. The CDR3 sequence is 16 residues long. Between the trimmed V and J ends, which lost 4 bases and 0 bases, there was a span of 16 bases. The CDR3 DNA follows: TGTGCCAGCAGCCGACTCGGCGGGGCCATCTCCTACGAGCAGTACTTC. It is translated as CASSRLGGAISYEQYF. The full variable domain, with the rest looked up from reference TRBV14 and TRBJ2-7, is EAGVTQFPSHSVIEKGQTVTLRCDPISGHDNLYWYRRVMGKEIKFLLHFVKESKQDESGMPNNRFLAERTGGTYSTLKVQPAELEDSGVYFCASSRLGGAISYEQYFGPGTRLTVT.

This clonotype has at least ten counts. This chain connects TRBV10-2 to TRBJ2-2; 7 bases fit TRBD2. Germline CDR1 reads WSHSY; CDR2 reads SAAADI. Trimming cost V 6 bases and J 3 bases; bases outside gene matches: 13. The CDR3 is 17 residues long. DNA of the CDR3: TGCGCCAGCAGGAGGGACTACACGAAGACCGACACCGGGGAGCTGTTTTTT. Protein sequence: CASRRDYTKTDTGELFF.

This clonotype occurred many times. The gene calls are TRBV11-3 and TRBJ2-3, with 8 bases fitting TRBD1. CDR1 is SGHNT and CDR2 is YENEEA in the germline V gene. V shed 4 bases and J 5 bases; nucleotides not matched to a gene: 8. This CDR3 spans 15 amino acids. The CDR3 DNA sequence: TGTGCCAGCAGCTCACCCGGGACAGGTCAAGATACGCAGTATTTT. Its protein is CASSSPGTGQDTQYF.

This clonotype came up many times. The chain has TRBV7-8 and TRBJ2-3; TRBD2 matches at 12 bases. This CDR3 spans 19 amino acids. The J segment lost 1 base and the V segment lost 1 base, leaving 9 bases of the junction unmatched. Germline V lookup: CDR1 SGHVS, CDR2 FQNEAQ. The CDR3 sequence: CASSLGLAGGWWGTDTQYF. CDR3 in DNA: TGTGCCAGCAGCTTAGGGCTAGCGGGAGGGTGGTGGGGCACAGATACGCAGTATTTT. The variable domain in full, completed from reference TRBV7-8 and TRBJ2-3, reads GAGVSQSPRYKVAKRGQDVALRCDPISGHVSLFWYQQALGQGPEFLTYFQNEAQLDKSGLPSDRFFAERPEGSVSTLKIQRTQQEDSAVYLCASSLGLAGGWWGTDTQYFGPGTRLTVL.

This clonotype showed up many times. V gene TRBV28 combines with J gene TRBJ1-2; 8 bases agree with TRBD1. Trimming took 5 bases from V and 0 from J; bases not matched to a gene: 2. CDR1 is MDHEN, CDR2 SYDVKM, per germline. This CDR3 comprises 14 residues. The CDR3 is CASSRDRTNYGYTF. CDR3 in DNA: TGTGCCAGCAGTCGGGACAGGACTAACTATGGCTACACCTTC.

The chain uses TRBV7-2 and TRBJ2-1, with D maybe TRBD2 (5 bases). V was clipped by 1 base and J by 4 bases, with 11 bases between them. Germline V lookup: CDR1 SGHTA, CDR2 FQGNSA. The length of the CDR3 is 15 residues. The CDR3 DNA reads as TGTGCCAGCAGCTTAGGGCCGGGATTTTACAATGAGCAGTTCTTC. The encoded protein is CASSLGPGFYNEQFF.

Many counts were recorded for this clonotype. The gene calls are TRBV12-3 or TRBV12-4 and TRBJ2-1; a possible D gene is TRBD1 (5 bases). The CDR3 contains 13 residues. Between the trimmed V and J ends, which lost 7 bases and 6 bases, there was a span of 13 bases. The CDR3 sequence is CASTFGRANEQFF. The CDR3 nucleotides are TGTGCCAGCACCTTCGGCAGGGCCAATGAGCAGTTCTTC.

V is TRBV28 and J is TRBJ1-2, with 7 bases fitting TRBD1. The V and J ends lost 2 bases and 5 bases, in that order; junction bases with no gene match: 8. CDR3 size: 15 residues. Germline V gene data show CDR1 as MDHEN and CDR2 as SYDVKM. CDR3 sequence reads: CASSLKMDRPYGYTF. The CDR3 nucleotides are TGTGCCAGCAGTTTAAAGATGGACAGGCCGTATGGCTACACCTTC.

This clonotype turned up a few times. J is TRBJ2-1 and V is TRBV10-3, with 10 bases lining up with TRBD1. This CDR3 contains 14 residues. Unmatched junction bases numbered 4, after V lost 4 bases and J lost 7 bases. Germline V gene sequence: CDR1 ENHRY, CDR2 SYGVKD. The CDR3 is CAISGTGGTNEQFF. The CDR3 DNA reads TGTGCCATCAGTGGGACAGGGGGTACGAATGAGCAGTTCTTC.